These 14 T cell receptor beta chains were all obtained from the same sample, sequenced in a study of OX40 agonist ivuxolimab in advanced cancers. The repertoire was sequenced with immunoSEQ multiplex PCR; TCRdb's copy has only in-frame clones and lacks some. The table has about 86,000 clones, around 90% seen once. This specimen was CD4+ or CD8+ T cells sorted from blood, taken in a trial of the OX40 agonist ivuxolimab. The receptors originated from an adult with an advanced solid tumor such as melanoma, head and neck, liver or kidney cancer.

The chain carries TRBV19 and TRBJ1-6; D might be TRBD1 (6 bases). Germline values: CDR1 LNHDA, CDR2 SQIVND (reference sequence). The V and J ends lost 3 bases and 8 bases respectively, with 14 bases between them. The CDR3 has 15 amino acids. The CDR3 sequence is CASSIWGGRDSPLHF. CDR3 sequence (DNA): TGTGCCAGTAGTATCTGGGGGGGCCGTGATTCACCCCTCCACTTT. Full variable domain (remainder filled in from reference TRBV19 and TRBJ1-6): DGGITQSPKYLFRKEGQNVTLSCEQNLNHDAMYWYRQDPGQGLRLIYYSQIVNDFQKGDIAEGYSVSREKKESFPLTVTSAQKNPTAFYLCASSIWGGRDSPLHFGNGTRLTVT.

The chain couples TRBV28 to TRBJ2-5; tentative D call: TRBD1 (5 bases). The CDR3 totals 14 residues. The ends were cut back, 6 bases at V and 1 base at J, with 12 bases in the middle. Germline lookup yields CDR1 MDHEN and CDR2 SYDVKM. Here the CDR3 DNA reads TGTGCCAGCAGCAATCGACAGACCCAAGAGACCCAGTACTTC. This encodes CASSNRQTQETQYF.

The gene calls are TRBV7-9 and TRBJ2-5, with 11 bases aligning to TRBD1. This CDR3 comprises 15 residues. The ends lost 8 bases at V and 4 bases at J; junction bases unmatched: 9. Germline CDR1 SEHNR, CDR2 FQNEAQ (reference sequence). The chain's CDR3 is CASFPGTGGPETQYF. Here the CDR3 DNA reads TGTGCCAGCTTTCCCGGGACAGGGGGGCCAGAGACCCAGTACTTC.

The genes are TRBV5-4 and TRBJ2-3; 10 bases are shared with TRBD2. There are 14 residues in the CDR3. Trimming removed 4 bases from V and 6 bases from J; junction bases left unmatched: 5. Per germline, CDR1 SGHNT and CDR2 YYREEE (reference sequence). CDR3 DNA sequence: TGTGCCAGCAGCATAGCGGGGGGAGGGGATACGCAGTATTTT. Translation: CASSIAGGGDTQYF.

This chain uses TRBV10-3 with TRBJ1-2; perhaps TRBD1 as D (5 bases). Germline V gene lookup returns CDR1 ENHRY and CDR2 SYGVKD. The CDR3 extends over 13 amino acids. Trimming removed 2 bases from V and 3 bases from J, with 7 bases in between. CDR3 nucleotides: TGTGCCATCAGTGAGGGGGGTCACTATGGCTACACCTTC. Amino acids: CAISEGGHYGYTF.

The gene calls are TRBV5-4 and TRBJ2-7; the D is unclear. V lost 3 bases to trimming and J lost 3 bases, with 10 bases between them. In germline, CDR1 is SGHNT, CDR2 YYREEE (reference sequence). This CDR3 region has 13 residues. The CDR3 sequence: CASSSDAYYEQYF. CDR3 DNA: TGTGCCAGCAGCTCGGACGCTTACTACGAGCAGTACTTC.

The V gene is TRBV7-9, the J gene TRBJ1-1; D possibly corresponds to TRBD1 (6 bases). This CDR3 has 14 residues. The V end was cut by 6 bases, the J end by 5 bases, with 16 bases between. Germline V gene lookup returns CDR1 SEHNR and CDR2 FQNEAQ (reference sequence). The CDR3 loop is CASSENRVWTEAFF. CDR3 coding DNA: TGTGCCAGCAGTGAAAACAGGGTCTGGACTGAAGCTTTCTTT.

This clone showed up just once. This sequence joins TRBV2 and TRBJ2-7, with a weak D call TRBD1 (6 bases). There are 12 residues in the CDR3. The V and J ends lost 2 bases and 4 bases respectively, with 6 bases between them. From germline, CDR1 is SNHLY and CDR2 FYNNEI. The CDR3: CASSERGYEQYF. Here the CDR3 DNA reads TGTGCCAGCAGTGAAAGGGGGTACGAGCAGTACTTC.

The chain recombines TRBV7-9 with TRBJ2-7; 8 bases match TRBD2. This CDR3 spans 13 amino acids. Per germline, CDR1 SEHNR and CDR2 FQNEAQ (reference sequence). Unmatched junction bases numbered 8, after V lost 7 bases and J lost 6 bases. CDR3 sequence (DNA): TGTGCCAGCATCCCCACTAGCGGTACCGAGCAGTACTTC. Amino acids: CASIPTSGTEQYF.

J is TRBJ2-2 and V is TRBV9; D gene uncertain. From germline, CDR1 is SGDLS and CDR2 YYNGEE. There are 14 residues in the CDR3. With 3 bases removed from V and 8 bases from J, the gap between germline ends came to 14 bases. This CDR3 reads CASSAEPSGGELFF. Here the CDR3 DNA reads TGTGCCAGCAGCGCAGAACCCTCAGGTGGGGAGCTGTTTTTT.

The chain recombines TRBV13 with TRBJ1-1; D is unresolved. V shed 1 base and J shed 0 bases, with 6 bases lying between them. The CDR3 has 14 amino acids. Germline CDR1 reads PRHDT; CDR2 reads FYEKMQ (reference sequence). Written as DNA, the CDR3 is TGTGCCAGCAGCTTAGAGGTAGTGAACACTGAAGCTTTCTTT. Amino acids: CASSLEVVNTEAFF.

The rearrangement uses TRBV13 and TRBJ2-5; a weak D match, TRBD1 (6 bases). V gave up 5 bases and J gave up 4 bases, with 8 bases separating them. CDR1 PRHDT and CDR2 FYEKMQ come from the germline V gene (reference sequence). The CDR3 consists of 12 residues. The CDR3 DNA sequence: TGTGCCAGCAGCGAAGGGGGAGAGACCCAGTACTTC. Amino acid sequence: CASSEGGETQYF.

Note on this clone: The sample contains more than one DNA sequence encoding this CDR3. The V and J genes are TRBV20-1 and TRBJ2-7, with D possibly called TRBD1 or TRBD2 (5 bases each). The germline CDR1 and CDR2 sequences are DFQATT and SNEGSKA (reference sequence). The CDR3 sequence is 11 residues long. V was cut by 6 bases and J by 3 bases, with 9 bases left in between. The CDR3 bases are TGCAGTGCGGGAGACAGCTACGAGCAGTACTTC. It yields the protein CSAGDSYEQYF.

This sequence joins TRBV6-5 and TRBJ1-2; D may be TRBD1 (6 bases). This CDR3 is built from 13 residues. The ends were cut back, 2 bases at V and 3 bases at J, with 7 bases in the middle. The germline V gene encodes CDR1 MNHEY and CDR2 SVGAGI. Written as DNA, the CDR3 is TGTGCCAGCAGTTACAGGGGGTACTATGGCTACACCTTC. Its protein is CASSYRGYYGYTF.